The T cell receptor (beta chain) under discussion was sequenced for a study of CD4 T cells in relation to SARS-CoV-2 and coronaviruses. Notes on the study in general: This crossreactivity analysis covered spike protein alone, no other viral proteins.

Deep TCR-beta sequencing used DNA from uncultured naive and memory CD4+ T cells. Here immunoSEQ multiplex PCR was the method, and the copy in TCRdb shows in-frame clones only, minus some. This sample has some 35,000 clones, with roughly 90% found just once. CD4 enrichment then naive enrichment separated naive from memory CD4+ cells. V was clipped by 2 bases and J by 7 bases, with 12 bases between them. Germline CDR1 reads SQVTM; CDR2 reads ANQGSEA. The CDR3 has 12 residues. About this clone itself: Its antigen is still unknown.

The TCR comes from an adult with COVID-19. What was sequenced was memory CD4+ T cells from PBMCs. The chain has TRBV29-1 and TRBJ2-7, with TRBD1 as a possible D gene (5 bases). CDR3: CSVEFQGYEQYF. The CDR3 DNA reads as TGCAGCGTTGAATTTCAGGGTTATGAGCAGTACTTC.